This TCR beta chain was obtained from a study of monozygotic twins with cystic fibrosis. Study-wide results and limits: Monozygotic CF twin pairs shared significantly more nucleotide-identical clonotypes than unrelated CF individuals did. Low clonality (median around 0.0095) suggested a mostly naive repertoire.

V shed 3 bases and J shed 0 bases, with 12 bases lying between them. Germline CDR1 reads SGHRS; CDR2 reads YFSETQ. This CDR3 spans 15 amino acids. As for this clone: Its specificity is unknown.

Assay: immunoSEQ multiplex PCR; the TCRdb copy retains only in-frame clones and omits some. The table shows tens of thousands of clones, with under 90% occurring only once. Material: blood. This sequence was found in a girl aged 2 to 10 with cystic fibrosis. This chain connects TRBV5-1 to TRBJ2-5; D is ambiguous. CDR3 residues: CASSSATLYQETQYF. CDR3 nucleotide sequence: TGCGCCAGCAGCTCGGCGACTCTGTACCAAGAGACCCAGTACTTC.